What follows are 26 T cell receptor beta chains derived from one specimen sequenced in a study of T cells in women clearing cervical HPV infection. This table comes from immunoSEQ multiplex PCR, and its TCRdb copy is limited to in-frame clones, with some not included. The specimen's table records tens of thousands of clones. The sample was blood buffy coat. The source of these receptors is a woman aged 18 to 69 with a cervical HPV16 infection that either progressed to CIN3+ or cleared (not recorded which).

As regards this clone: The read falls 3 residues short of the CDR3 end, and the missing part is taken from the germline J gene. This chain joins TRBV2 and TRBJ2-7, with TRBD1 matching 7 bases. Germline CDR1 reads SNHLY; CDR2 reads FYNNEI. V was pared by 6 bases and J by 2 bases, with 7 bases of the junction left unmatched. The CDR3 consists of 14 residues. The CDR3 bases that were read are TGTGCCAGCAGCCGGGACAGCCAGACCTACGAG. Encoded protein: CASSRDSQTYE. In full, the CDR3 is CASSRDSQTYEQYF.

In the case of this clone: The CDR3 goes on 3 residues after the read ends, and that part is filled in from the germline J gene. This chain connects TRBV7-9 to TRBJ1-2; D may be TRBD1 (6 bases). Germline assignment: CDR1 SEHNR and CDR2 FQNEAQ (reference sequence). The CDR3 runs 14 residues. Incomplete CDR3 DNA: TGTGCCAGCAGCTTAGCACAGGGTCTAGGAGGC. It encodes CASSLAQGLGG. The complete CDR3 protein is CASSLAQGLGGYTF.

Regarding this clone: The read gets to within 3 residues of the CDR3 end, and the germline J gene fills in the rest. This chain connects TRBV4-2 to TRBJ2-1; TRBD2 agrees at 9 bases. This CDR3 spans 16 amino acids. V lost 1 base to trimming and J lost 7 bases; unmatched junction nucleotides: 8. Germline lookup yields CDR1 LGHNA and CDR2 YNFKEQ. The sequenced part of the CDR3 DNA is TGTGCCAGCAGCCAAGGAGGCGGGGGGGGTGGGAATGAG. This translates into CASSQGGGGGGNE. The complete CDR3 reads CASSQGGGGGGNEQFF.

Details on this clone: The CDR3 end lies 3 residues beyond the end of the read and is filled in from the germline J gene. The rearrangement links TRBV5-5 to TRBJ2-3; 7 nucleotides match TRBD2. The CDR3 is 14 amino acids. Germline CDR1 reads SGHKS; CDR2 reads YYEKEE (reference sequence). The J segment lost 5 bases and the V segment lost 4 bases, leaving 7 bases of the junction unmatched. The CDR3 is CASSRWGGLDTQYF. CDR3 DNA (partial): TGTGCCAGCAGCCGATGGGGGGGATTAGATACG.

In regard to this clone: Read coverage stops 3 residues before the CDR3 terminus; the germline J gene supplies the remainder. The chain uses TRBV27 and TRBJ2-7; 10 bases fit TRBD1. CDR3 size: 14 residues. V shed 8 bases and J 6 bases; nucleotides not matched to a gene: 10. From germline, CDR1 is MNHEY and CDR2 SMNVEV (reference sequence). The CDR3 DNA, read in part, is TGTGCCAGCGGGTTGGGGACAGGGGTAAGCGAG. This gives the protein CASGLGTGVSE. The full CDR3 reads CASGLGTGVSEQYF.

The CDR3 loop reads CASSPLGNEQFF. The covered CDR3 bases are TGTGCCAGCTCACCCCTAGGCAATGAG. The J gene is TRBJ2-1, the V gene TRBV18; D not certain. The read terminates 3 residues before the CDR3 end, so the remaining end is supplied by the germline J gene. Looked up from germline, CDR1 is KGHSH and CDR2 is LQKENI. V dropped 3 bases and J dropped 6 bases, with 6 bases sitting between them. The CDR3 extends over 12 amino acids.

For this clone: The read ends 3 residues before the CDR3 terminus; that terminus is restored from the germline J gene. The gene calls are TRBV24-1 and TRBJ2-1; 8 positions agree with TRBD2. The CDR3 is 13 residues long. Unmatched junction bases numbered 3, after V lost 5 bases and J lost 7 bases. Germline V gene data show CDR1 as KGHDR and CDR2 as SFDVKD. The CDR3 loop is CATSGLANNEQFF. Incomplete CDR3 DNA: TGTGCCACCAGTGGACTAGCGAATAATGAG.

As to this clone: From the germline J gene comes the end of the CDR3, since the read stops 3 residues before it. The chain joins TRBV19 to TRBJ2-3; weak D call: TRBD2 (5 bases). CDR3 length equals 14 residues. With 6 bases removed from V and 1 base from J, the gap between germline ends came to 11 bases. Germline V gene data show CDR1 as LNHDA and CDR2 as SQIVND (reference sequence). The CDR3 loop is CASSSKRGTDTQYF. CDR3 DNA (partial): TGTGCCAGTAGCTCAAAGAGGGGCACAGATACG.

To note about this clone: Sequencing ends 3 residues short of the CDR3 end; the germline J gene provides the rest. This chain connects TRBV20-1 to TRBJ2-4; TRBD1 matches at 8 bases. Germline values: CDR1 DFQATT, CDR2 SNEGSKA (reference sequence). V shed 1 base and J 7 bases; nucleotides not matched to a gene: 6. This CDR3 is 14 amino acids long. CDR3 DNA, as far as it was read: TGCAGTGCTAGAGGATCGACAGGGGAGAACATT. Encoded protein: CSARGSTGENI. The entire CDR3 is CSARGSTGENIQYF.

On this clone itself: Read sequence stops 3 residues before the CDR3 end, and the germline J gene provides the missing end. The V call is TRBV19, the J call TRBJ1-2; D remains unclear. In germline, CDR1 is LNHDA, CDR2 SQIVND (reference sequence). This CDR3 has 17 amino acids. The CDR3 region is CASSIGLAVLYSYDYTF. The CDR3 DNA, read in part, is TGTGCCAGTAGTATAGGACTAGCGGTCCTCTATTCCTACGAC.

Remarks on this clone: Sequencing ends 3 residues short of the CDR3 end; the germline J gene provides the rest. The rearrangement uses TRBV19 and TRBJ2-1, with 15 positions matching TRBD2. This CDR3 region has 18 residues. The J segment lost 2 bases and the V segment lost 4 bases, leaving 6 bases of the junction unmatched. CDR1 is LNHDA, CDR2 SQIVND, per germline (reference sequence). CDR3 amino acids: CASSKGLAGGFPYNEQFF. The DNA read from the CDR3 is TGTGCCAGTAGTAAGGGACTAGCGGGAGGTTTCCCCTACAATGAG.

A word on this clone: The read stops 3 residues short of the end of the CDR3; the missing end is completed from the germline J gene. The chain is built from TRBV29-1 and TRBJ1-4, with D perhaps matching TRBD1 (5 bases). Trimming left V 5 bases short and J 4 bases short, with 17 bases between. CDR3 length: 15 amino acids. CDR1 and CDR2 (germline): SQVTM, ANQGSEA. CDR3 residues: CSVSLAGTFNEKLFF. Partial CDR3 DNA: TGCAGCGTTTCGTTAGCCGGGACTTTTAATGAAAAA. The full variable domain, in which reference TRBV29-1 and TRBJ1-4 provide the parts outside the CDR3, is SAVISQKPSRDICQRGTSLTIQCQVDSQVTMMFWYRQQPGQSLTLIATANQGSEATYESGFVIDKFPISRPNLTFSTLTVSNMSPEDSSIYLCSVSLAGTFNEKLFFGSGTQLSVL.

Notes on this clone: The read ends 3 residues before the CDR3 terminus; that terminus is restored from the germline J gene. The V gene is TRBV7-9, the J gene TRBJ1-1; no firm D call. The CDR3 is made up of 14 amino acids. V dropped 3 bases and J dropped 1 base, with 9 bases sitting between them. Germline V gene data show CDR1 as SEHNR and CDR2 as FQNEAQ (reference sequence). The CDR3 DNA, read in part, is TGTGCCAGCAGCTTTCCTCTATCGAACACTGAA. Translating gives CASSFPLSNTE. The CDR3 in full is CASSFPLSNTEAFF.

With regard to this clone: The sequence runs out 3 residues before the end of the CDR3; the remainder is reconstructed from the germline J gene. The chain is built from TRBV10-1 and TRBJ2-3; D is undetermined. The V gene's germline CDR1 is WNHNN and CDR2 SYGVQD (reference sequence). The CDR3 contains 13 residues. CDR3 region: CASSSPGQETQYF. CDR3 bases read: TGCGCCAGCAGTTCCCCAGGCCAAGAGACG.

Details on this clone: The read ends 3 residues early relative to the CDR3; the germline J gene fills the gap. This sequence joins TRBV7-6 and TRBJ2-3; D possibly corresponds to TRBD2 (5 bases). CDR1 is SGHVS and CDR2 is FNYEAQ in the germline V gene. V was trimmed by 5 bases and J by 2 bases, leaving 17 bases between them. The CDR3 consists of 16 residues. The sequenced CDR3 bases are TGTGCCAGCAGCCGATCAGTACAGCGGTACACAGATACG. Translated: CASSRSVQRYTDT. The entire CDR3 protein reads CASSRSVQRYTDTQYF. The full variable domain, with the rest looked up from reference TRBV7-6 and TRBJ2-3, is GAGVSQSPRYKVTKRGQDVALRCDPISGHVSLYWYRQALGQGPEFLTYFNYEAQQDKSGLPNDRFSAERPEGSISTLTIQRTEQRDSAMYRCASSRSVQRYTDTQYFGPGTRLTVL.

Regarding this clone: The DNA ends 3 residues before the CDR3 does, and the rest of the CDR3 is filled in from the germline J gene. This chain links TRBV7-6 with TRBJ1-1; D unresolved. Trimming took 2 bases from V and 1 from J, leaving 11 bases between them. Germline lookup yields CDR1 SGHVS and CDR2 FNYEAQ. The CDR3 sequence is 15 residues long. This chain's CDR3 is CASSLSLGGNTEAFF. Incomplete CDR3 DNA: TGTGCCAGCAGCTTATCCCTCGGCGGGAACACTGAA.

Details on this clone: The CDR3 goes on 3 residues after the read ends, and that part is filled in from the germline J gene. The rearrangement uses TRBV2 and TRBJ2-7, with D perhaps matching TRBD2 (5 bases). The CDR3 totals 14 residues. Per the germline V gene, CDR1 is SNHLY and CDR2 is FYNNEI. The germline V and J ends were trimmed by 4 bases and 6 bases, with 16 bases remaining between them. CDR3 in amino acids: CASSVAGSAGEQYF. The part of the CDR3 DNA that was read is TGTGCCAGCAGTGTCGCGGGCTCCGCGGGCGAG.

In regard to this clone: The DNA ends 3 residues before the CDR3 does, and the rest of the CDR3 is filled in from the germline J gene. This rearrangement joins TRBV7-3 to TRBJ2-3; TRBD1 might be the D (7 bases). The CDR3 is 13 amino acids. CDR1 SGHTA and CDR2 FQGTGA come from the germline V gene. CDR3 amino acids: CASGRGVGETQYF. The sequenced CDR3 bases are TGTGCCAGCGGCAGGGGGGTCGGGGAGACG.

Concerning this clone: Read data end 3 residues before the CDR3 end; the end is taken from the germline J gene. V gene TRBV11-2 combines with J gene TRBJ2-5; D might be TRBD1 (6 bases). Trimming took off 5 bases at V and 2 bases at J, with 6 bases between the two ends. Germline CDR1 SGHAT, CDR2 FQNNGV. CDR3 length equals 12 residues. Here the CDR3 reads CASSGQQETQYF. The sequenced part of the CDR3 DNA is TGTGCCAGCAGCGGACAGCAAGAGACC. Together with reference TRBV11-2 and TRBJ2-5, the CDR3 gives the full variable domain: EAGVAQSPRYKIIEKRQSVAFWCNPISGHATLYWYQQILGQGPKLLIQFQNNGVVDDSQLPKDRFSAERLKGVDSTLKIQPAKLEDSAVYLCASSGQQETQYFGPGTRLLVL.

Note on this clone: Read coverage stops 3 residues before the CDR3 terminus; the germline J gene supplies the remainder. The V call is TRBV2, the J call TRBJ2-1; TRBD2 is a possible D gene (5 bases). This CDR3 comprises 13 residues. V was clipped by 7 bases and J by 2 bases, with 9 bases between them. In germline, CDR1 is SNHLY, CDR2 FYNNEI. CDR3: CASIMTTYNEQFF. Partial CDR3 DNA: TGTGCCAGCATAATGACTACCTACAATGAG. The variable domain in full, with the rest retrieved from reference TRBV2 and TRBJ2-1, is EPEVTQTPSHQVTQMGQEVILRCVPISNHLYFYWYRQILGQKVEFLVSFYNNEISEKSEIFDDQFSVERPDGSNFTLKIRSTKLEDSAMYFCASIMTTYNEQFFGPGTRLTVL.

On this clone: From the germline J gene comes the end of the CDR3, since the read stops 3 residues before it. V is TRBV19 and J is TRBJ2-3; D is possibly TRBD1 (6 bases). The CDR3 runs 18 residues. CDR1 and CDR2 (germline): LNHDA, SQIVND (reference sequence). The CDR3 region is CASSSSFSRGRYNQPQYF. The CDR3 DNA, read in part, is TGTGCCAGTAGTAGCTCGTTTTCGAGGGGGAGATACAATCAGCCG.

The sequenced CDR3 bases are TGTGCCTGGAGTAAATCAGGGGGCGGTGGC. This translates into CAWSKSGGGG. The full CDR3 protein is CAWSKSGGGGYTF. J is TRBJ1-2 and V is TRBV30; 8 nucleotides agree with TRBD1. The sequence runs out 3 residues before the end of the CDR3; the remainder is reconstructed from the germline J gene. Germline CDR1 and CDR2: GTSNPN and SVGIG (reference sequence). V gave up 2 bases and J gave up 7 bases; unmatched junction bases: 6. This CDR3 has 13 amino acids.

On this clone: The CDR3 is cut off 3 residues early in the read; its end comes from the germline J gene. The rearrangement uses TRBV19 and TRBJ1-1; the D gene is possibly TRBD1 (5 bases). The CDR3 consists of 12 residues. The germline gives CDR1 LNHDA, CDR2 SQIVND (reference sequence). V shed 1 base and J shed 7 bases, with 7 bases lying between them. CDR3 DNA (partial): TGTGCCAGTAGTATAGGGACAAATGAA. Amino acid sequence: CASSIGTNE. The full-length CDR3 reads as CASSIGTNEAFF.

Remarks on this clone: The CDR3 is cut off 3 residues early in the read; its end comes from the germline J gene. V gene TRBV5-6 combines with J gene TRBJ1-1, with D possibly TRBD1 on 5 matching bases. The CDR3 length is 14 residues. CDR1 and CDR2 (germline): SGHDT, YYEEEE. The ends were cut back, 4 bases at V and 3 bases at J, with 13 bases in the middle. The covered CDR3 bases are TGTGCCAGCAGCCCGCGGGGGTTCGACACTGAA. This codes for CASSPRGFDTE. The entire CDR3 protein reads CASSPRGFDTEAFF.

Notes on this clone: Read coverage stops 3 residues before the CDR3 terminus; the germline J gene supplies the remainder. The chain combines TRBV19 with TRBJ1-2, with D uncertain. CDR1 and CDR2 from the germline V gene are LNHDA and SQIVND (reference sequence). The CDR3 has 14 residues. The CDR3 loop is CAASLAGSYNDYTF. The DNA read from the CDR3 is TGTGCCGCCTCCCTAGCGGGCTCCTACAATGAC.

To note about this clone: The missing CDR3 end, 3 residues past where the read stops, is filled in from the germline J gene. The chain employs TRBV5-1 and TRBJ1-2, with D perhaps TRBD1 (6 bases). This CDR3 has 15 residues. Germline CDR1 and CDR2: SGHRS and YFSETQ. The CDR3 DNA, read in part, is TGCGCCAGCAGCTTGGATGGGGGCGTCGGGGCCGTC. Protein sequence: CASSLDGGVGAV. The CDR3 in its entirety is CASSLDGGVGAVYTF.